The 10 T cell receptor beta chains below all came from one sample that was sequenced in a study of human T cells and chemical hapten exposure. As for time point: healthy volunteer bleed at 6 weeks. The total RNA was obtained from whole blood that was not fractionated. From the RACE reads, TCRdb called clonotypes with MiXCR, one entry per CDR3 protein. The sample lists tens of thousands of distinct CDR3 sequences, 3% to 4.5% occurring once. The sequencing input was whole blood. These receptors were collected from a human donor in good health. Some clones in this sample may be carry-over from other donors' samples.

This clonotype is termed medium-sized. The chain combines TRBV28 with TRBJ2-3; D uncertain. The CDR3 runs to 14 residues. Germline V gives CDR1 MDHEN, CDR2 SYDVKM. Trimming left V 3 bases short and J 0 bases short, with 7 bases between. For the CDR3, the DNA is TGTGCCAGCAGTTTCGGTAGCAGCACAGATACGCAGTATTTT. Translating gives CASSFGSSTDTQYF.

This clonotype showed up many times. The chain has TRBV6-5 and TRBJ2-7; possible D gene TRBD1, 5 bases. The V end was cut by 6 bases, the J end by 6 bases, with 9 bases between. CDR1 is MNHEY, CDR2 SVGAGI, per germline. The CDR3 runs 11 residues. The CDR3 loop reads CASRTRGEQYF. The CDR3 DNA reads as TGTGCCAGCAGGACAAGGGGCGAGCAGTACTTC.

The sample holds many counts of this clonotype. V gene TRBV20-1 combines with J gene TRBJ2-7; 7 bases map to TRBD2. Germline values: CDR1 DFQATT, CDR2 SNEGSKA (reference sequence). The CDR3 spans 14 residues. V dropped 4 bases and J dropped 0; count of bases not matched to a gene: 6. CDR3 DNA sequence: TGCAGTGCTACCGGGGACTACAGCTCCTACGAGCAGTACTTC. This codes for CSATGDYSSYEQYF.

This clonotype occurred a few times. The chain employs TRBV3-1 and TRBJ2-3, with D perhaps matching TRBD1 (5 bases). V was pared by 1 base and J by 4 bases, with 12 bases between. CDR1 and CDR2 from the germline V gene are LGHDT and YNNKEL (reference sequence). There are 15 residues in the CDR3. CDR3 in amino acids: CASSQASQAADTQYF. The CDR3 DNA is TGTGCCAGCAGCCAAGCGTCACAGGCAGCAGATACGCAGTATTTT.

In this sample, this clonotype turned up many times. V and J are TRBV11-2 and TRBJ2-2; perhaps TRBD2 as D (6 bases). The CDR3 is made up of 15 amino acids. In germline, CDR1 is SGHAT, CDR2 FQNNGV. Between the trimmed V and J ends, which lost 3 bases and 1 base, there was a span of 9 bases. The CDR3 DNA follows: TGTGCCAGCAGCTTTGCCGGGGGGAACACCGGGGAGCTGTTTTTT. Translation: CASSFAGGNTGELFF.

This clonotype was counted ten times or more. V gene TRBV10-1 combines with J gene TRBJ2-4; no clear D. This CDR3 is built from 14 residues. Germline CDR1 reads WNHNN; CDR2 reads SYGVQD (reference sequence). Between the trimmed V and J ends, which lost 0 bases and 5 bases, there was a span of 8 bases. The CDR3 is CASSESQTENIQYF. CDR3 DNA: TGCGCCAGCAGTGAGTCCCAGACCGAAAACATTCAGTACTTC.

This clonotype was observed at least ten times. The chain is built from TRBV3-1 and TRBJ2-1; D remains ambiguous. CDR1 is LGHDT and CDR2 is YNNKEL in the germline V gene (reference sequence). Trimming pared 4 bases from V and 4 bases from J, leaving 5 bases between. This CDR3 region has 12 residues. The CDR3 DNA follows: TGTGCCAGCAGCCCCCAGTACAATGAGCAGTTCTTC. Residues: CASSPQYNEQFF.

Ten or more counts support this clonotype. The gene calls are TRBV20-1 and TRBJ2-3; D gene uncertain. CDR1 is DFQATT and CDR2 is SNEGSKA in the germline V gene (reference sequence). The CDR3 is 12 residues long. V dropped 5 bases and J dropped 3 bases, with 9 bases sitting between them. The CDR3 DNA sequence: TGCAGTGCTGGGCCTCCGACAGATACGCAGTATTTT. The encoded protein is CSAGPPTDTQYF.

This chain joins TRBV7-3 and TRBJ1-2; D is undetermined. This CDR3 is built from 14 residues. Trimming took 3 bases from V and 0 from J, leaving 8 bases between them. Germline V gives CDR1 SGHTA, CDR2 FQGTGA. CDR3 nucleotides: TGTGCCAGCAGCTTCGTGACAACTAACTATGGCTACACCTTC. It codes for CASSFVTTNYGYTF.

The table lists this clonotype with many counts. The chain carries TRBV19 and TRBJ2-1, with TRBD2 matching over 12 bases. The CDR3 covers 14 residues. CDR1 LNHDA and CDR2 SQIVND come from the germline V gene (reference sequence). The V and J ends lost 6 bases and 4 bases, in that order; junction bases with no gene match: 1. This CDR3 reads CASSLAGGYNEQFF. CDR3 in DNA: TGTGCCAGTAGCCTAGCGGGAGGGTACAATGAGCAGTTCTTC.